Detailed here is one T cell receptor (beta chain). What it binds is not known. The data belong to a study of PD-1 blockade in classical Hodgkin lymphoma. Study-wide points: By C4D1, CD4+ diversity increased significantly, especially in complete responders.

Indicated time point: cycle 4 day 1 (C4D1), after less than 7 weeks of nivolumab. There was relapse after autologous stem cell transplantation in every patient, and there was variation in brentuximab vedotin exposure. Magnetic negative selection was used to purify CD4+ T cells from PBMCs that had been thawed. TCRdb's table, derived via immunoSEQ multiplex PCR, lists solely in-frame clones and lacks some. Of about 30,000 clones in the sample, roughly 86% were seen once. V was cut by 0 bases and J by 3 bases, with 8 bases left in between. Germline V gives CDR1 MGHRA, CDR2 YSYEKL. The CDR3 totals 14 residues.

The source was CD4+ T cells from blood, collected before the fourth cycle of nivolumab. This receptor was obtained from a human donor with classical Hodgkin lymphoma. J is TRBJ2-5 and V is TRBV4-1, with D hard to call. The CDR3 is CASSQDLEEETQYF. CDR3 in DNA: TGCGCCAGCAGCCAAGACTTAGAGGAAGAGACCCAGTACTTC.